The sequence of this T cell receptor beta chain was determined in a study of cytomegalovirus exposure and HLA in healthy donors. Overall study results and limits: Under in vitro conditions, a few CMV-associated chains were confirmed as specific for CMV antigens. The authors considered a cluster of highly shared sequence variants likely to be a sequencing artifact.

In germline, CDR1 is SGHTA, CDR2 FQGNSA. V dropped 5 bases and J dropped 5 bases, with 15 bases sitting between them. The CDR3 sequence is 14 residues long. Note on this clone: What it binds is not known.

PCR employed 60 Vbeta and 13 Jbeta primers. Some clones are missing from TCRdb's copy, which holds only in-frame ones; the method was immunoSEQ multiplex PCR. This repertoire shows roughly 150,000 clones, about 64% found once; its top ten account for around 4.2%. The V and J genes are TRBV7-2 and TRBJ1-1, with D perhaps matching TRBD1 (5 bases). The sequenced sample was PBMCs. The sequence came from a man aged 55 to 70 in good health and CMV-seronegative. This chain's CDR3 is CASSTGSVGTEAFF. The CDR3 nucleotides are TGTGCCAGCAGCACAGGTTCTGTTGGGACTGAAGCTTTCTTT.